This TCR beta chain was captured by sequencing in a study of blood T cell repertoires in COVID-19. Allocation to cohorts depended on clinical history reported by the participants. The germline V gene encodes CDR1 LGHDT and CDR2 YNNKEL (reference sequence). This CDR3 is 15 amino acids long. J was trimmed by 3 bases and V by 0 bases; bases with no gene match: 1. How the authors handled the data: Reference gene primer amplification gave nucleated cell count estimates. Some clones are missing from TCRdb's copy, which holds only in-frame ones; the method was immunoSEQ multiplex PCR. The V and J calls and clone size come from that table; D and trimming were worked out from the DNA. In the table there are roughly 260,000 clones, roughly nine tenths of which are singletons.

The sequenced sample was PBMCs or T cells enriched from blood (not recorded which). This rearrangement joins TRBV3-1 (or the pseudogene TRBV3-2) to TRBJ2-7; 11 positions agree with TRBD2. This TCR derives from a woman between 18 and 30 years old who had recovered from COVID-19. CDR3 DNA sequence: TGTGCCAGCAGCCAAGAACTAGCGGGAGTCTACGAGCAGTACTTC. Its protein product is CASSQELAGVYEQYF.